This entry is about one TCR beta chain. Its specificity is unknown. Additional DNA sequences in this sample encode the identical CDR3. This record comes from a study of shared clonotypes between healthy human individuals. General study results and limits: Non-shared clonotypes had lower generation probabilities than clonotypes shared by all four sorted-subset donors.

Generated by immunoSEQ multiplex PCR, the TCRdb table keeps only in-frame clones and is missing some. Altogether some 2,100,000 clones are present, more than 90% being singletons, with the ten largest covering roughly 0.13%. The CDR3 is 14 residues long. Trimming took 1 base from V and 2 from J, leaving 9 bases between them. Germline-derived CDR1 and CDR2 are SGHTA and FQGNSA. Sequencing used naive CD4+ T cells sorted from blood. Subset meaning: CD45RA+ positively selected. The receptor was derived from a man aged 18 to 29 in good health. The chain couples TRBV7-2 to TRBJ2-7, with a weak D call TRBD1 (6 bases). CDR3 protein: CASSLDTGTYEQYF. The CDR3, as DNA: TGTGCCAGCAGCTTAGACACAGGGACCTACGAGCAGTACTTC.